The rows below give T cell receptor beta chains drawn from one sample of a study of PD-1 blockade in classical Hodgkin lymphoma. Sequencing was performed with immunoSEQ multiplex PCR; in TCRdb, only in-frame clones are kept and a portion is missing. The sample carries 10,000 or so clones, 65% to 90% recorded once. The material sequenced was CD8+ T cells from blood. All receptors derive from a human donor with classical Hodgkin lymphoma. The CDR3 runs from the conserved cysteine through the conserved F or W. Fields, in order: CDR3 protein, CDR3 DNA, CDR3 length, V gene, D gene, J gene, clone size. A D gene is named only where the DNA matches it firmly. The listing skips clone size in some rows; elsewhere it reads once, few, many or a size class.

CDR3 protein: CASSLGGYEQYF
CDR3 DNA: TGCGCCAGCAGCTTGGGGGGGTACGAGCAGTACTTC
CDR3 length: 12
V gene: TRBV5-1
D gene: .
J gene: TRBJ2-7
clone size: .

CDR3 protein: CASSIESTSSYEQYF
CDR3 DNA: TGTGCCAGTAGTATAGAATCAACCAGCTCCTACGAGCAGTACTTC
CDR3 length: 15
V gene: TRBV19
D gene: .
J gene: TRBJ2-7
clone size: .

CDR3 protein: CASSDSYEQYF
CDR3 DNA: TGTGCCAGCAGTGACAGCTACGAGCAGTACTTC
CDR3 length: 11
V gene: TRBV28
D gene: .
J gene: TRBJ2-7
clone size: .

CDR3 protein: CASSPRHSMDPASYEQYF
CDR3 DNA: TGTGCCAGCAGCCCCCGTCACTCCATGGATCCGGCTTCCTACGAGCAGTACTTC
CDR3 length: 18
V gene: TRBV7-2
D gene: .
J gene: TRBJ2-7
clone size: .

CDR3 protein: CASSADAWNSYNEQFF
CDR3 DNA: TGTGCCAGCAGCGCAGATGCCTGGAATTCCTACAATGAGCAGTTCTTC
CDR3 length: 16
V gene: TRBV7-2
D gene: .
J gene: TRBJ2-1
clone size: .

CDR3 protein: CASSVEGGGADEQFF
CDR3 DNA: TGTGCCAGCAGTGTTGAGGGCGGGGGGGCGGATGAGCAGTTCTTC
CDR3 length: 15
V gene: TRBV6-1
D gene: TRBD2
J gene: TRBJ2-1
clone size: few

CDR3 protein: CASSDDGSSYEQYF
CDR3 DNA: TGTGCCAGCAGTGACGACGGGAGCTCCTACGAGCAGTACTTC
CDR3 length: 14
V gene: TRBV25-1
D gene: .
J gene: TRBJ2-7
clone size: .

CDR3 protein: CASSTYTEAFF
CDR3 DNA: TGTGCCAGTAGTACCTACACTGAAGCTTTCTTT
CDR3 length: 11
V gene: TRBV19
D gene: .
J gene: TRBJ1-1
clone size: .

CDR3 protein: CASSILSEAFF
CDR3 DNA: TGTGCCAGTAGTATCCTCAGTGAAGCTTTCTTT
CDR3 length: 11
V gene: TRBV19
D gene: .
J gene: TRBJ1-1
clone size: few

CDR3 protein: CASSGQGHYNEQFF
CDR3 DNA: TGTGCCAGTAGTGGGCAGGGTCACTACAATGAGCAGTTCTTC
CDR3 length: 14
V gene: TRBV19
D gene: .
J gene: TRBJ2-1
clone size: .

CDR3 protein: CASSPLKGRGYLYGYTF
CDR3 DNA: TGTGCCAGCAGCCCCCTGAAGGGACGGGGATACCTCTATGGCTACACCTTC
CDR3 length: 17
V gene: TRBV5-6
D gene: .
J gene: TRBJ1-2
clone size: once

CDR3 protein: CASSDRQGEASSYEQYF
CDR3 DNA: TGTGCCAGCAGTGACCGGCAGGGGGAGGCTAGCTCCTACGAGCAGTACTTC
CDR3 length: 17
V gene: TRBV25-1
D gene: .
J gene: TRBJ2-7
clone size: once

CDR3 protein: CASSDARGAGIQETQYF
CDR3 DNA: TGTGCCAGCAGTGATGCCCGGGGAGCGGGGATCCAAGAGACCCAGTACTTC
CDR3 length: 17
V gene: TRBV2
D gene: TRBD2
J gene: TRBJ2-5
clone size: .

CDR3 protein: CASSIGGEGEQFF
CDR3 DNA: TGTGCCAGTAGTATCGGCGGGGAGGGTGAGCAGTTCTTC
CDR3 length: 13
V gene: TRBV19
D gene: TRBD2
J gene: TRBJ2-1
clone size: few

CDR3 protein: CASSAADRVSYEQYF
CDR3 DNA: TGTGCCAGCTCGGCGGCGGACAGGGTTTCCTACGAGCAGTACTTC
CDR3 length: 15
V gene: TRBV18
D gene: TRBD1
J gene: TRBJ2-7
clone size: .

CDR3 protein: CASSEYRMGEKLFF
CDR3 DNA: TGTGCCAGCAGTGAATATCGAATGGGTGAAAAACTGTTTTTT
CDR3 length: 14
V gene: TRBV2
D gene: .
J gene: TRBJ1-4
clone size: few

CDR3 protein: CASSPLLGAREETQYF
CDR3 DNA: TGTGCCAGCTCACCATTATTGGGTGCCAGGGAAGAGACCCAGTACTTC
CDR3 length: 16
V gene: TRBV18
D gene: .
J gene: TRBJ2-5
clone size: .

CDR3 protein: CASSPTGPNEKLFF
CDR3 DNA: TGTGCCAGCAGCCCTACAGGGCCAAATGAAAAACTGTTTTTT
CDR3 length: 14
V gene: TRBV9
D gene: .
J gene: TRBJ1-4
clone size: once

CDR3 protein: CSVIQGEAFF
CDR3 DNA: TGCAGCGTGATTCAGGGTGAAGCTTTCTTT
CDR3 length: 10
V gene: TRBV29-1
D gene: .
J gene: TRBJ1-1
clone size: .

CDR3 protein: CASSESGGASDTQYF
CDR3 DNA: TGTGCCAGCAGTGAAAGCGGGGGGGCCTCAGATACGCAGTATTTT
CDR3 length: 15
V gene: TRBV6-4
D gene: TRBD2
J gene: TRBJ2-3
clone size: .

CDR3 protein: CASSLGVNGNEKLFF
CDR3 DNA: TGTGCCAGCAGCTTAGGGGTCAACGGTAATGAAAAACTGTTTTTT
CDR3 length: 15
V gene: TRBV11-2
D gene: .
J gene: TRBJ1-4
clone size: .

CDR3 protein: CASSVGGTQETQYF
CDR3 DNA: TGTGCCAGCAGCGTAGGGGGTACCCAAGAGACCCAGTACTTC
CDR3 length: 14
V gene: TRBV9
D gene: .
J gene: TRBJ2-5
clone size: .

CDR3 protein: CASSYIGTQYF
CDR3 DNA: TGTGCCAGCAGCTACATTGGAACGCAGTATTTT
CDR3 length: 11
V gene: TRBV7-9
D gene: .
J gene: TRBJ2-3
clone size: large

CDR3 protein: CASSLALRVEAFF
CDR3 DNA: TGTGCCAGCAGCTTAGCTCTGCGGGTTGAAGCTTTCTTT
CDR3 length: 13
V gene: TRBV7-9
D gene: .
J gene: TRBJ1-1
clone size: .

CDR3 protein: CASSQGRAREQYF
CDR3 DNA: TGTGCCAGCAGCCAGGGGAGGGCCCGCGAGCAGTACTTC
CDR3 length: 13
V gene: TRBV16
D gene: TRBD2
J gene: TRBJ2-7
clone size: .

CDR3 protein: CASSHGTATTGELFF
CDR3 DNA: TGCGCCAGCAGCCACGGGACAGCCACCACCGGGGAGCTGTTTTTT
CDR3 length: 15
V gene: TRBV4-3
D gene: TRBD1
J gene: TRBJ2-2
clone size: .

CDR3 protein: CASSSEAFF
CDR3 DNA: TGTGCCAGCAGTTCTGAAGCTTTCTTT
CDR3 length: 9
V gene: TRBV6-4
D gene: .
J gene: TRBJ1-1
clone size: .

CDR3 protein: CASSLARTGQAGELFF
CDR3 DNA: TGTGCCAGCTCACTAGCCCGGACAGGTCAAGCCGGGGAGCTGTTTTTT
CDR3 length: 16
V gene: TRBV18
D gene: TRBD1
J gene: TRBJ2-2
clone size: .

CDR3 protein: CASSTRQGPRNTEAFF
CDR3 DNA: TGTGCCAGCAGCACCAGACAGGGGCCCAGGAACACTGAAGCTTTCTTT
CDR3 length: 16
V gene: TRBV7-9
D gene: TRBD1
J gene: TRBJ1-1
clone size: .

CDR3 protein: CSVAASGIYGYTF
CDR3 DNA: TGCAGCGTAGCGGCCTCAGGCATCTATGGCTACACCTTC
CDR3 length: 13
V gene: TRBV29-1
D gene: .
J gene: TRBJ1-2
clone size: .

CDR3 protein: CASSPNGGWSSNQPQHF
CDR3 DNA: TGTGCCAGCAGCCCAAACGGGGGTTGGTCGAGCAATCAGCCCCAGCATTTT
CDR3 length: 17
V gene: TRBV7-6
D gene: .
J gene: TRBJ1-5
clone size: .

CDR3 protein: CASGIINQPQHF
CDR3 DNA: TGTGCCAGCGGGATAATTAATCAGCCCCAGCATTTT
CDR3 length: 12
V gene: TRBV6-5
D gene: .
J gene: TRBJ1-5
clone size: few

CDR3 protein: CASSPLNMGLSYNTGELFF
CDR3 DNA: TGCGCCAGCAGCCCCTTAAACATGGGGCTGAGCTACAACACCGGGGAGCTGTTTTTT
CDR3 length: 19
V gene: TRBV4-3
D gene: .
J gene: TRBJ2-2
clone size: .